What follows are 4 T cell receptor beta chains derived from one specimen sequenced in a study of CD8 T cells in ankylosing spondylitis. General study findings and limits: For ankylosing spondylitis blood, a TCR beta motif of seven to nine highly homologous variants appeared characteristic.

What these receptors recognize is not known. TCRdb used MiXCR to reprocess the 5' RACE reads, holding one entry per CDR3 protein. Of 450,000 or so distinct CDR3 sequences in the sample, 25% to 30% were seen once. Source material: blood, either unsorted or a sorted T cell fraction (not recorded which). The receptors come from a male donor with ankylosing spondylitis.

This clonotype was counted between two and nine times. The chain is built from TRBV19 and TRBJ1-5; 7 bases agree with TRBD1. The V gene's germline CDR1 is LNHDA and CDR2 SQIVND (reference sequence). This CDR3 is 15 amino acids long. The junction had 7 bases not matched to a gene; V was cut back by 4 bases and J by 4 bases. The CDR3 region is CASSTEDRPNQPQHF. In DNA, the CDR3 is TGTGCCAGTAGTACGGAGGACAGGCCGAATCAGCCCCAGCATTTT. Using reference TRBV19 and TRBJ1-5 for the parts outside the CDR3, the full variable domain is DGGITQSPKYLFRKEGQNVTLSCEQNLNHDAMYWYRQDPGQGLRLIYYSQIVNDFQKGDIAEGYSVSREKKESFPLTVTSAQKNPTAFYLCASSTEDRPNQPQHFGDGTRLSIL.

This clonotype was detected a few times. This chain uses TRBV5-1 with TRBJ1-4, with D perhaps TRBD1 (5 bases). This CDR3 has 14 amino acids. The V end lost 1 base, the J end lost 8 bases, and 12 bases lay between the germline ends. Germline V lookup: CDR1 SGHRS, CDR2 YFSETQ. The CDR3 here is CASSLLNQGEKLFF. In DNA, the CDR3 is TGCGCCAGCAGCTTGCTTAACCAGGGAGAAAAACTGTTTTTT.

The chain has TRBV7-8 and TRBJ2-1; TRBD1 matches at 9 bases. Germline V gives CDR1 SGHVS, CDR2 FQNEAQ. This CDR3 comprises 18 residues. The trim removed 5 bases at V and 7 bases at J, leaving 18 bases unmatched. The CDR3 region is CASSAAYRGRQQMNEQFF. The DNA of the CDR3 is TGTGCCAGCAGCGCGGCATACAGGGGGCGTCAACAGATGAATGAGCAGTTCTTC.

This clonotype came up a few times. The gene calls are TRBV29-1 and TRBJ1-5; D remains unclear. Germline CDR1 is SQVTM and CDR2 is ANQGSEA. The germline V and J ends were trimmed by 4 bases and 0 bases, with 10 bases remaining between them. The CDR3 covers 14 residues. The CDR3 region is CSVGEASSNQPQHF. The DNA of the CDR3 is TGCAGCGTTGGGGAGGCCTCTAGCAATCAGCCCCAGCATTTT.